The 24 T cell receptor beta chains below were found in one sample sequenced in a study of T cells in Graves' hyperthyroidism and ophthalmopathy. Researchers took RNA transcripts and amplified the TCR beta CDR3 regions from them. HTBI primers drove first-round RT-PCR of the TCR CDR3. TCRdb re-analysed the multiplex PCR reads in MiXCR, keeping a single row per CDR3 protein. The sample includes about 590,000 distinct CDR3 sequences, 15% to 17% of them seen just once. Sequencing was performed on blood. These receptors all stem from a woman in her 30s with Graves' hyperthyroidism.

This clonotype was picked up one time. The chain is built from TRBV24-1 and TRBJ1-6, with D possibly TRBD1 on 6 matching bases. In germline, CDR1 is KGHDR, CDR2 SFDVKD. The CDR3 runs 15 residues. V was trimmed by 0 bases and J by 7 bases, leaving 9 bases between them. The CDR3 nucleotides are TGTGCCACCAGTGATTTGCGGGACAAAAATTCACCCCTCCACTTT. Protein product: CATSDLRDKNSPLHF.

In this sample, this clonotype turned up many times. The chain combines TRBV18 with TRBJ1-1, with D tentatively TRBD1 (5 bases). This CDR3 is built from 15 residues. Germline CDR1 and CDR2: KGHSH and LQKENI. V was shortened by 3 bases and J by 4 bases, with 15 bases between the two germline ends. CDR3 loop: CASSPSGGWITEAFF. The CDR3 DNA follows: TGTGCCAGCTCACCGAGTGGGGGGTGGATCACTGAAGCTTTCTTT.

This clonotype was seen many times. The rearrangement joins TRBV7-3 to TRBJ1-6, with D possibly being TRBD1 (5 bases). The CDR3 totals 15 residues. Per germline, CDR1 SGHTA and CDR2 FQGTGA. V was trimmed by 5 bases and J by 8 bases, leaving 16 bases between them. This chain's CDR3 is CASSPHSGRDSPLHF. The CDR3 DNA follows: TGTGCCAGCAGCCCGCACTCGGGGCGGGATTCACCCCTCCACTTT. The variable domain in full, with the rest retrieved from reference TRBV7-3 and TRBJ1-6, is GAGVSQTPSNKVTEKGKYVELRCDPISGHTALYWYRQSLGQGPEFLIYFQGTGAADDSGLPNDRFFAVRPEGSVSTLKIQRTERGDSAVYLCASSPHSGRDSPLHFGNGTRLTVT.

In this sample, this clonotype turned up many times. The gene calls are TRBV7-9 and TRBJ2-1; 10 positions agree with TRBD2. The V gene end was trimmed by 4 bases and the J gene end by 4 bases; junction bases not matched to a gene: 7. The CDR3 consists of 16 residues. Germline V gene sequence: CDR1 SEHNR, CDR2 FQNEAQ (reference sequence). CDR3 loop: CASSSILAGVYNEQFF. CDR3 coding DNA: TGTGCCAGCAGCTCGATTCTAGCGGGAGTGTACAATGAGCAGTTCTTC. The full variable domain, rest sourced from reference TRBV7-9 and TRBJ2-1, is DTGVSQNPRHKITKRGQNVTFRCDPISEHNRLYWYRQTLGQGPEFLTYFQNEAQLEKSRLLSDRFSAERPKGSFSTLEIQRTEQGDSAMYLCASSSILAGVYNEQFFGPGTRLTVL.

This clonotype was observed a handful of times. The V call is TRBV6-2 or TRBV6-3, the J call TRBJ1-6; 8 nucleotides line up with TRBD1. From germline, CDR1 is MNHEY and CDR2 SVGEGT. This CDR3 is built from 15 residues. Germline trimming cut 11 bases from V and 8 bases from J; bases unmatched to any gene: 14. CDR3 in amino acids: CAVSPRDRRDSPLHF. The CDR3 DNA sequence: TGTGCCGTCTCCCCTCGGGACAGGAGGGATTCACCCCTCCACTTT.

A few counts support this clonotype. The chain is built from TRBV2 and TRBJ1-2; D call uncertain. Trimming pared 6 bases from V and 4 bases from J, leaving 9 bases between. The CDR3 contains 12 residues. The germline CDR1 and CDR2 sequences are SNHLY and FYNNEI. For the CDR3, the DNA is TGTGCCAGCAGCAGGCAAGTCTATGGCTACACCTTC. Translated: CASSRQVYGYTF.

This clonotype was observed many times. The chain employs TRBV7-9 and TRBJ2-5; 9 nucleotides align to TRBD2. Germline lookup yields CDR1 SEHNR and CDR2 FQNEAQ (reference sequence). Losses at the gene ends were 1 base for V and 3 bases for J; bases not matched to a gene: 15. This CDR3 comprises 19 residues. The CDR3 reads CASSLDLRGLLAGEETQYF. DNA for the CDR3: TGTGCCAGCAGCTTAGATTTAAGGGGGCTTTTAGCGGGAGAAGAGACCCAGTACTTC.

This clonotype was detected a few times. A read error is possible here, since a much larger clone lies one base away. The chain couples TRBV2 to TRBJ2-3, with 7 positions matching TRBD1. The CDR3 has 14 amino acids. Looked up from germline, CDR1 is SNHLY and CDR2 is FYNNEI. J lost 2 bases, V lost 6 bases, and 5 bases had no gene match. The CDR3, as DNA: TGTGCCAGCAGCCCACAGGGGACCACAGATACGCAGTATTTT. Its translation: CASSPQGTTDTQYF.

The sample holds many counts of this clonotype. This rearrangement joins TRBV28 to TRBJ2-5; 9 nucleotides align to TRBD1. Looked up from germline, CDR1 is MDHEN and CDR2 is SYDVKM. V shed 5 bases, J shed 5 bases, and the junction held 3 bases outside the gene matches. The CDR3 runs to 13 residues. The CDR3 nucleotides are TGTGCCAGCAGTGAACAGGGGGCCGAGACCCAGTACTTC. It encodes CASSEQGAETQYF.

V usage is TRBV5-8 and J usage is TRBJ1-2; D not certain. The CDR3 runs 15 residues. The V end was cut by 3 bases, the J end by 4 bases, with 16 bases between. CDR1 is SGHTS, CDR2 YDEGEE, per germline. CDR3 amino acids: CASSSVGRSPYGYTF. In DNA, the CDR3 is TGTGCCAGCAGCTCGGTCGGGAGGTCTCCCTATGGCTACACCTTC.

This clonotype occurred many times. The rearrangement uses TRBV5-1 and TRBJ2-7, with TRBD1 identical over 9 bases. CDR1 SGHRS and CDR2 YFSETQ come from the germline V gene. There are 15 residues in the CDR3. V shed 4 bases and J 2 bases; nucleotides not matched to a gene: 7. CDR3: CASSPAGTGTYEQYF. The CDR3 DNA sequence: TGCGCCAGCAGCCCTGCCGGGACAGGGACCTACGAGCAGTACTTC.

This clonotype was seen at least ten times. The chain is built from TRBV7-3 and TRBJ2-1; 9 bases map to TRBD2. The CDR3 totals 14 residues. V shed 2 bases, J shed 7 bases, and the junction held 3 bases outside the gene matches. The germline V gene has CDR1 SGHTA and CDR2 FQGTGA. CDR3 region: CASSLYSGSNEQFF. Written as DNA, the CDR3 is TGTGCCAGCAGCTTATATAGCGGGAGTAATGAGCAGTTCTTC.

Worth noting for this clonotype: A read error may explain this, as a much larger clone is one base away. V usage is TRBV6-5 and J usage is TRBJ2-7, with TRBD1 identical over 8 bases. V was clipped by 2 bases and J by 4 bases; unmatched bases: 7. Germline V gives CDR1 MNHEY, CDR2 SVGAGI. This CDR3 comprises 15 residues. CDR3 bases: TGTGCCAGCAGTTACGGGCGGACAGGGCTTTACGAGCAGTACTTC. Protein sequence: CASSYGRTGLYEQYF.

This clonotype was found a few times. For the CDR3, the DNA is TGTGCCAGCAGTTACTTCGATGGGGGGCCGGCAGTAAGACGATACGAGCAGTACTTC. Amino acid sequence: CASSYFDGGPAVRRYEQYF. The J gene is TRBJ2-7, the V gene TRBV6-2 or TRBV6-3; perhaps D is TRBD1 or TRBD2 (6 bases each). V shed 1 base and J shed 4 bases, with 26 bases lying between them. Germline CDR1 and CDR2: MNHEY and SVGEGT. The CDR3 sequence is 19 residues long.

This chain uses TRBV6-1 with TRBJ1-6; D ambiguous. V was trimmed by 4 bases and J by 8 bases, leaving 12 bases between them. In germline, CDR1 is MNHNS, CDR2 SASEGT. There are 14 residues in the CDR3. The CDR3, as DNA: TGTGCCAGCAGTGTACGCGTCGGGGATTCACCCCTCCACTTT. Residues: CASSVRVGDSPLHF.

This clonotype has a count of ten or more. This rearrangement joins TRBV28 to TRBJ2-2; D is possibly TRBD1 or TRBD2 (5 bases each). The CDR3 length is 14 residues. Germline lookup yields CDR1 MDHEN and CDR2 SYDVKM. The ends were cut back, 6 bases at V and 6 bases at J, with 14 bases in the middle. The CDR3 is CASRRGVVPGELFF. CDR3 nucleotides: TGTGCCAGCAGGAGGGGAGTCGTACCCGGGGAGCTGTTTTTT.

This clonotype was counted ten times or more. The chain is built from TRBV12-3 or TRBV12-4 and TRBJ2-1; TRBD2 is a possible D gene (5 bases). V was cut by 10 bases and J by 3 bases, with 16 bases left in between. This CDR3 contains 14 residues. CDR3 residues: CATAGRGFYNEQFF. CDR3 in DNA: TGTGCCACTGCGGGCCGGGGTTTCTACAATGAGCAGTTCTTC.

A few counts support this clonotype. A read error is possible here, since a much larger clone lies one base away. The rearrangement uses TRBV5-1 and TRBJ2-7, with 11 bases lining up with TRBD2. Germline loops: CDR1 SGHRS, CDR2 YFSETQ. This CDR3 spans 15 amino acids. In nucleotides, the CDR3 is TGCGCCAGCAGAAAAACTAGCGGGAGCTCCTGCGAGCAGTACTTC. Residues: CASRKTSGSSCEQYF.

The sample holds a few counts of this clonotype. The V call is TRBV29-1, the J call TRBJ2-7; TRBD1 aligns across 7 bases. Looked up from germline, CDR1 is SQVTM and CDR2 is ANQGSEA. The CDR3 loop spans 14 amino acids. Trimming removed 5 bases from V and 3 bases from J; junction bases left unmatched: 10. CDR3 sequence: CSVQAGGRNYEQYF. The CDR3 coding sequence is TGCAGCGTTCAGGCAGGGGGAAGAAACTACGAGCAGTACTTC.

The chain couples TRBV7-9 to TRBJ2-3, with TRBD2 matching over 7 bases. CDR3 length equals 18 residues. Germline CDR1 SEHNR, CDR2 FQNEAQ (reference sequence). V dropped 5 bases and J dropped 3; count of bases not matched to a gene: 17. CDR3 amino acids: CASSPFIAGGIGTDTQYF. Written as DNA, the CDR3 is TGTGCCAGCAGCCCATTTATCGCCGGGGGGATTGGGACAGATACGCAGTATTTT.

Ten or more counts support this clonotype. This chain uses TRBV7-6 with TRBJ2-2, with TRBD2 matching 10 bases. The CDR3 is 17 residues long. Per germline, CDR1 SGHVS and CDR2 FNYEAQ. J lost 5 bases, V lost 5 bases, and 11 bases had no gene match. DNA of the CDR3: TGTGCCAGCAGCCAGTCCTTAGCGGGAGGCGGTACCGGGGAGCTGTTTTTT. Encoded protein: CASSQSLAGGGTGELFF.

The table lists this clonotype with a few counts. This CDR3 is CAISAVGGDNQPQHF. In DNA, the CDR3 is TGTGCCATCAGTGCCGTTGGGGGTGACAATCAGCCCCAGCATTTT. This chain connects TRBV10-3 to TRBJ1-5, with D tentatively TRBD1 (5 bases). V gave up 4 bases and J gave up 3 bases, with 13 bases separating them. The germline V gene has CDR1 ENHRY and CDR2 SYGVKD. The CDR3 extends over 15 amino acids.

The chain recombines TRBV7-2 with TRBJ2-1; 7 bases agree with TRBD1. The CDR3 has 15 amino acids. With 2 bases clipped from V and 4 bases from J, the junction kept 5 bases outside the gene matches. Germline-derived CDR1 and CDR2 are SGHTA and FQGNSA. The CDR3 coding sequence is TGTGCCAGCAGCTTAAATGAGGGGGCGTACAATGAGCAGTTCTTC. This sequence encodes CASSLNEGAYNEQFF.

A word on this clonotype: Since a much larger clone is just one base distant, this may be a read error. In this CDR3 the conserved last residue, phenylalanine or tryptophan, is missing, so a read error is likely. The rearrangement uses TRBV29-1 and TRBJ1-1; unclear D gene. The CDR3 extends over 13 amino acids. Deletions cut 4 bases from V and 0 bases from J, with 9 bases between. The germline V gene has CDR1 SQVTM and CDR2 ANQGSEA. CDR3 bases: TGCAGCGTTGGGGTAGAAATGAACACTGAAGCTTTCCTT. Translated, it gives CSVGVEMNTEAFL.